Below are 8 T cell receptor beta chains sequenced from a single sample in a study of OX40 agonist ivuxolimab in advanced cancers. Assay: immunoSEQ multiplex PCR; the TCRdb copy retains only in-frame clones and omits some. The sample comprises under 200,000 clones, under 95% of which are singletons, and 0.3% to 0.35% rests with the top ten. The starting material was CD4+ or CD8+ T cells sorted from blood, obtained in a trial of the OX40 agonist ivuxolimab. The receptors originated from an adult with an advanced solid tumor such as melanoma, head and neck, liver or kidney cancer.

The chain is built from TRBV20-1 and TRBJ1-1; no firm D call. The CDR3 is 11 amino acids. V was trimmed by 1 base and J by 8 bases, leaving 8 bases between them. Germline CDR1 DFQATT, CDR2 SNEGSKA (reference sequence). The CDR3 here is CSARGEIEAFF. The CDR3 bases are TGCAGTGCTAGAGGGGAAATCGAAGCTTTCTTT.

The table lists this clone with a few counts. V usage is TRBV5-1 and J usage is TRBJ1-1; TRBD1 is a possible D gene (6 bases). This CDR3 is built from 14 residues. Germline V lookup: CDR1 SGHRS, CDR2 YFSETQ. Trimming took off 3 bases at V and 1 base at J, with 10 bases between the two ends. In DNA, the CDR3 is TGCGCCAGCAGCTGGGGGCCGCAGAACACTGAAGCTTTCTTT. Amino acids: CASSWGPQNTEAFF.

This chain joins TRBV18 and TRBJ2-7; unclear D gene. CDR3 length: 14 amino acids. Germline V gene sequence: CDR1 KGHSH, CDR2 LQKENI. V gave up 0 bases and J gave up 0 bases, with 6 bases separating them. CDR3 nucleotides: TGTGCCAGCTCACCACCGTATAACTCCTACGAGCAGTACTTC. Translating gives CASSPPYNSYEQYF. Variable domain in full (rest from reference TRBV18 and TRBJ2-7): NAGVMQNPRHLVRRRGQEARLRCSPMKGHSHVYWYRQLPEEGLKFMVYLQKENIIDESGMPKERFSAEFPKEGPSILRIQQVVRGDSAAYFCASSPPYNSYEQYFGPGTRLTVT.

The chain recombines TRBV19 with TRBJ2-2, with TRBD2 matching 8 bases. The junction had 14 bases not matched to a gene; V was cut back by 7 bases and J by 4 bases. Germline V gene lookup returns CDR1 LNHDA and CDR2 SQIVND (reference sequence). The CDR3 contains 17 residues. CDR3 region: CASTNGREGRGTGELFF. As DNA, the CDR3 is TGTGCCAGTACGAACGGCCGGGAGGGCCGGGGCACCGGGGAGCTGTTTTTT.

This chain joins TRBV11-1 and TRBJ2-5; D is ambiguous. Germline-derived CDR1 and CDR2 are SGHAT and FQDESV (reference sequence). The CDR3 is 14 residues long. With 5 bases removed from V and 0 bases from J, the gap between germline ends came to 10 bases. CDR3 in DNA: TGTGCCAGCAGCCCCAGGACCAACCAAGAGACCCAGTACTTC. Its translation: CASSPRTNQETQYF.

The rearrangement joins TRBV6-5 to TRBJ2-7; D is possibly TRBD2 (5 bases). V was pared by 4 bases and J by 0 bases, with 10 bases between. The CDR3 has 14 amino acids. The germline gives CDR1 MNHEY, CDR2 SVGAGI. DNA of the CDR3: TGTGCCAGCAGTTGGGGTGGGAGCTCCTACGAGCAGTACTTC. This translates into CASSWGGSSYEQYF.

J is TRBJ2-3 and V is TRBV25-1, with TRBD1 matching over 8 bases. Germline V lookup: CDR1 MGHDK, CDR2 SYGVNS. The V gene end was trimmed by 6 bases and the J gene end by 4 bases; junction bases not matched to a gene: 3. This CDR3 comprises 13 residues. The CDR3 protein is CASSLTGADTQYF. CDR3 DNA sequence: TGTGCCAGCAGCCTGACAGGGGCAGATACGCAGTATTTT.

The chain couples TRBV28 to TRBJ1-2; a weak D match, TRBD1 (6 bases). Germline V gene lookup returns CDR1 MDHEN and CDR2 SYDVKM. Trimming took 7 bases from V and 8 from J, leaving 20 bases between them. The CDR3 spans 14 residues. In DNA form, the CDR3 reads TGTGCCAGCACTTCTACCCCAACAGGGCGAGGCTACACCTTC. Its protein product is CASTSTPTGRGYTF.